These 14 T cell receptor beta chains share one sample of origin, sequenced in a study of T cells in narcolepsy. Assay used: immunoSEQ multiplex PCR; TCRdb lists only in-frame clones, some missing. The table has roughly 34,000 clones, under 90% seen once. Material for sequencing was CD45RA- memory CD4+ T cells from PBMCs. The receptor source for this set is a human donor with narcolepsy.

As for this clone: This same CDR3 is encoded by further DNA sequences in the sample. J is TRBJ1-2 and V is TRBV10-3; D might be TRBD1 (5 bases). Germline V gene data show CDR1 as ENHRY and CDR2 as SYGVKD. The CDR3 loop spans 14 amino acids. V lost 0 bases and J 5 bases, leaving 10 bases between the germline ends. The CDR3 nucleotides read TGTGCCATCAGTGAGTCGGGGGGGTCTTATGGCTACACCTTC. This encodes CAISESGGSYGYTF.

The chain is built from TRBV11-2 and TRBJ1-4; D is undetermined. V was shortened by 5 bases and J by 7 bases, with 11 bases between the two germline ends. The CDR3 runs 13 residues. CDR1 and CDR2 (germline): SGHAT, FQNNGV. CDR3 region: CASSPTGPEKLFF. CDR3 bases: TGTGCCAGCAGCCCTACCGGACCTGAAAAACTGTTTTTT. Variable domain in full (rest from reference TRBV11-2 and TRBJ1-4): EAGVAQSPRYKIIEKRQSVAFWCNPISGHATLYWYQQILGQGPKLLIQFQNNGVVDDSQLPKDRFSAERLKGVDSTLKIQPAKLEDSAVYLCASSPTGPEKLFFGSGTQLSVL.

The chain employs TRBV29-1 and TRBJ2-5; 12 bases line up with TRBD2. In germline, CDR1 is SQVTM, CDR2 ANQGSEA. The CDR3 runs 15 residues. J lost 5 bases, V lost 4 bases, and 8 bases had no gene match. CDR3 in amino acids: CSVAPSGGARETQYF. The CDR3 bases are TGCAGCGTTGCTCCTAGCGGGGGGGCCAGGGAGACCCAGTACTTC.

The CDR3 reads CASSEASPNQPQHF. CDR3 in DNA: TGTGCCAGCAGTGAAGCTAGCCCCAATCAGCCCCAGCATTTT. The chain has TRBV6-1 and TRBJ1-5; D uncertain. Germline values: CDR1 MNHNS, CDR2 SASEGT. V gave up 0 bases and J gave up 3 bases, with 6 bases separating them. The CDR3 has 14 residues.

The CDR3 DNA reads TGTGCCTGGAGTTTGGGAGACTATGGCTACACCTTC. It translates to CAWSLGDYGYTF. The V gene is TRBV30, the J gene TRBJ1-2, with unresolved D. The germline gives CDR1 GTSNPN, CDR2 SVGIG (reference sequence). Trimming left V 2 bases short and J 3 bases short, with 7 bases between. The CDR3 loop spans 12 amino acids.

CDR3: CASSWEGTRSNQPQHF. CDR3 sequence (DNA): TGTGCCAGCAGCTGGGAGGGAACTCGAAGCAATCAGCCCCAGCATTTT. The chain has TRBV28 and TRBJ1-5; no clear D gene. The ends were cut back, 6 bases at V and 1 base at J, with 16 bases in the middle. The CDR3 spans 16 residues. CDR1 is MDHEN and CDR2 is SYDVKM in the germline V gene.

V and J are TRBV7-9 and TRBJ2-1; the match to TRBD2 covers 11 bases. The V gene end was trimmed by 1 base and the J gene end by 9 bases; junction bases not matched to a gene: 5. CDR1 is SEHNR and CDR2 is FQNEAQ in the germline V gene (reference sequence). The CDR3 consists of 15 residues. The CDR3 loop reads CASSLVASGGTEQFF. The CDR3 bases are TGTGCCAGCAGCTTAGTGGCTAGCGGGGGGACTGAGCAGTTCTTC.

This clone was detected a few times. This chain links TRBV7-3 with TRBJ1-2; 8 nucleotides line up with TRBD1. The germline gives CDR1 SGHTA, CDR2 FQGTGA. V dropped 4 bases and J dropped 6; count of bases not matched to a gene: 16. The CDR3 extends over 17 amino acids. CDR3 DNA: TGTGCCAGCAGCTCGGCAGCAGGGGGCTCAATCGCTAATGGCTACACCTTC. Protein product: CASSSAAGGSIANGYTF. The complete variable domain, with remaining parts taken from reference TRBV7-3 and TRBJ1-2, reads GAGVSQTPSNKVTEKGKYVELRCDPISGHTALYWYRQSLGQGPEFLIYFQGTGAADDSGLPNDRFFAVRPEGSVSTLKIQRTERGDSAVYLCASSSAAGGSIANGYTFGSGTRLTVV.

This sequence joins TRBV6-5 and TRBJ2-3; D remains ambiguous. Germline V gene data show CDR1 as MNHEY and CDR2 as SVGAGI. The CDR3 runs to 13 residues. Trimming left V 7 bases short and J 0 bases short, with 8 bases between. The CDR3 DNA sequence: TGTGCCAGCACGCGACTCAGCACAGATACGCAGTATTTT. This codes for CASTRLSTDTQYF.

In regard to this clone: The junction differs from germline at one of its ends, possibly a read error. This chain joins TRBV5-4 and TRBJ1-2; D not resolved. The germline V gene encodes CDR1 SGHNT and CDR2 YYREEE (reference sequence). CDR3 length equals 15 residues. This chain's CDR3 is CASSLNGRGRYGHTF. The CDR3 DNA reads as TGTGCCAGCAGCTTGAATGGGCGCGGGAGATATGGCCACACCTTC.

V gene TRBV6-4 combines with J gene TRBJ1-2; 7 bases align to TRBD1. The CDR3 sequence is 14 residues long. Germline V gene lookup returns CDR1 MRHNA and CDR2 SNTAGT. J was trimmed by 7 bases and V by 3 bases; bases with no gene match: 8. The CDR3 is CASSEGTVAGGYTF. CDR3 nucleotides: TGTGCCAGCAGTGAGGGGACAGTTGCGGGTGGCTACACCTTC.

J is TRBJ1-3 and V is TRBV7-2, with TRBD1 identical over 9 bases. CDR1 and CDR2 from the germline V gene are SGHTA and FQGNSA. The junction had 5 bases not matched to a gene; V was cut back by 5 bases and J by 3 bases. The CDR3 is 15 residues long. CDR3 sequence: CASSPQGASGNTIYF. CDR3 coding DNA: TGTGCCAGCAGCCCACAGGGGGCCAGTGGAAACACCATATATTTT. Filled out from reference TRBV7-2 and TRBJ1-3, the complete variable domain reads GAGVSQSPSNKVTEKGKDVELRCDPISGHTALYWYRQSLGQGLEFLIYFQGNSAPDKSGLPSDRFSAERTGGSVSTLTIQRTQQEDSAVYLCASSPQGASGNTIYFGEGSWLTVV.

The chain carries TRBV5-1 and TRBJ2-2; 8 nucleotides align to TRBD2. Germline values: CDR1 SGHRS, CDR2 YFSETQ. V was clipped by 6 bases and J by 2 bases; unmatched bases: 6. CDR3 size: 15 residues. This CDR3 reads CASKQLAENTGELFF. CDR3 nucleotide sequence: TGCGCCAGCAAGCAACTAGCGGAAAACACCGGGGAGCTGTTTTTT.

The V call is TRBV9, the J call TRBJ1-1, with 12 bases that match TRBD1. The length of the CDR3 is 15 residues. CDR1 is SGDLS, CDR2 YYNGEE, per germline. Trimming cost V 4 bases and J 7 bases; bases outside gene matches: 8. The CDR3 sequence: CASSTGDRGLGEAFF. CDR3 DNA sequence: TGTGCCAGCAGCACGGGGGACAGGGGGCTCGGTGAAGCTTTCTTT.